This TCR beta chain comes out of a study of OX40 agonist ivuxolimab in advanced cancers. Looking at the study overall: Ivuxolimab, which is an agonistic anti-OX40 (CD134) antibody, was administered to the patients. Under the entry rules, prior anti-PD-1, anti-PD-L1 or anti-CTLA-4 therapy was allowed, and less than 50% had some.

Autoimmune disease history or systemic immunosuppression meant exclusion. Some clones are missing from TCRdb's copy, which holds only in-frame ones; the method was immunoSEQ multiplex PCR. The sample gives some 130,000 clones, 90% of which show up once; 0.95% to 1.4% is in the top ten. The V end lost 1 base, the J end lost 5 bases, and 12 bases lay between the germline ends. Germline V gene lookup returns CDR1 SGHAT and CDR2 FQDESV (reference sequence). The CDR3 runs to 14 residues. The sequence was collected from an adult with an advanced solid tumor such as melanoma, head and neck, liver or kidney cancer. The V call is TRBV11-1, the J call TRBJ2-7; D might be TRBD1 (5 bases). The specimen comprised CD4+ or CD8+ T cells sorted from blood, sampled in a trial of the OX40 agonist ivuxolimab. The CDR3 sequence: CASSLVTFRDEQYF. CDR3 in DNA: TGTGCCAGCAGCTTAGTAACGTTCAGGGACGAGCAGTACTTC. Full variable domain (rest looked up from reference TRBV11-1 and TRBJ2-7): EAEVAQSPRYKITEKSQAVAFWCDPISGHATLYWYRQILGQGPELLVQFQDESVVDDSQLPKDRFSAERLKGVDSTLKIQPAELGDSAMYLCASSLVTFRDEQYFGPGTRLTVT.